The T cell receptor (beta chain) under discussion was sequenced for a study of patients and donors after allogeneic stem cell transplantation. Trimming shortened V by 5 bases and J by 1 base, and 18 bases separated the two germline ends. The germline gives CDR1 SGHTA, CDR2 FQGNSA. CDR3 length: 17 residues. TCRdb processed the RT-PCR reads anew with MiXCR; each CDR3 protein has one entry. The sample records about 410,000 distinct CDR3 sequences, approximately 16% being singletons. Sequenced: blood, either unsorted or a sorted T cell fraction (not recorded which). The chain links TRBV7-2 to TRBJ2-4; D might be TRBD1 or TRBD2, each matching 6 bases. This receptor was obtained from a human donor who was either an allogeneic HSCT recipient or a stem cell or donor lymphocyte infusion donor (not recorded which). It is not recorded whose cells these are; they may come from a transplant donor. CDR3 coding DNA: TGTGCCAGCAGCCCCGAACCGGGGGCGATCGCCAAAAACATTCAGTACTTC. Protein sequence: CASSPEPGAIAKNIQYF.